The 29 T cell receptor beta chains below all came from one sample that was sequenced in a study of identical twins. TCRdb processed the 5' RACE reads anew with MiXCR; each CDR3 protein has one entry. The data contain around 1.7 million distinct CDR3 sequences, 32% of them singletons. The sequenced sample was cord blood. These receptors were obtained from a newborn girl in good health.

This clonotype was counted between two and nine times. The V and J genes are TRBV3-1 and TRBJ2-1, with TRBD2 matching 13 bases. Germline V gives CDR1 LGHDT, CDR2 YNNKEL (reference sequence). Losses at the gene ends were 1 base for V and 5 bases for J; bases not matched to a gene: 5. The length of the CDR3 is 17 residues. Here the CDR3 reads CASSQGGLAGADNEQFF. CDR3 sequence (DNA): TGTGCCAGCAGCCAAGGTGGACTAGCGGGGGCAGACAATGAGCAGTTCTTC.

This chain links TRBV28 with TRBJ2-3; 8 bases line up with TRBD1. After removal of 10 bases from V and 0 bases from J, the junction contained 9 bases not matched to a gene. The germline V gene has CDR1 MDHEN and CDR2 SYDVKM. The CDR3 spans 15 residues. This CDR3 reads CATLDREESTDTQYF. CDR3 bases: TGTGCCACCTTGGACAGGGAAGAGAGCACAGATACGCAGTATTTT. Looking up the rest from reference TRBV28 and TRBJ2-3 gives the full variable domain: DVKVTQSSRYLVKRTGEKVFLECVQDMDHENMFWYRQDPGLGLRLIYFSYDVKMKEKGDIPEGYSVSREKKERFSLILESASTNQTSMYLCATLDREESTDTQYFGPGTRLTVL.

The table lists this clonotype with a few counts. The chain combines TRBV25-1 with TRBJ1-2, with D unclear. Per the germline V gene, CDR1 is MGHDK and CDR2 is SYGVNS. Trimming removed 5 bases at V and 2 bases at J, with 9 bases between. The CDR3 covers 13 residues. The CDR3: CASSPVLNYGYTF. CDR3 in DNA: TGTGCCAGCAGTCCCGTTCTCAACTATGGCTACACCTTC.

Written as DNA, the CDR3 is TGTGCCAGCAGTCCCGGGGACCCACCCTACGAGCAGTACTTC. It yields the protein CASSPGDPPYEQYF. This chain joins TRBV28 and TRBJ2-7; either TRBD1 or TRBD2 may supply D (5 bases each). This CDR3 spans 14 amino acids. V gave up 5 bases and J gave up 2 bases, with 13 bases separating them. Looked up from germline, CDR1 is MDHEN and CDR2 is SYDVKM.

V usage is TRBV29-1 and J usage is TRBJ1-1, with D possibly matching TRBD1 (6 bases). V lost 5 bases to trimming and J lost 7 bases, with 14 bases between them. The CDR3 loop spans 12 amino acids. Looked up from germline, CDR1 is SQVTM and CDR2 is ANQGSEA. This CDR3 reads CSVFQGIVEAFF. CDR3 in DNA: TGCAGCGTTTTTCAGGGGATAGTTGAAGCTTTCTTT.

The chain couples TRBV15 to TRBJ2-1, with D perhaps TRBD2 (7 bases). V was trimmed by 0 bases and J by 9 bases, leaving 15 bases between them. CDR1 is LNHNV and CDR2 is YYDKDF in the germline V gene (reference sequence). The CDR3 covers 15 residues. The DNA for the CDR3 is TGTGCCACCAGCAGAGATCTATTAGGGGGGGGTGAGCAGTTCTTC. Its protein is CATSRDLLGGGEQFF.

This clonotype appeared a few times. The V gene is TRBV25-1, the J gene TRBJ2-5; a weak D match, TRBD1 (6 bases). Germline V gene sequence: CDR1 MGHDK, CDR2 SYGVNS. The germline V and J ends were trimmed by 0 bases and 4 bases, with 12 bases remaining between them. The length of the CDR3 is 15 residues. The CDR3, as DNA: TGTGCCAGCAGTGAATATATGGGCAGGGGAGAGACCCAGTACTTC. Protein: CASSEYMGRGETQYF. Complete variable domain (other parts from reference TRBV25-1 and TRBJ2-5): EADIYQTPRYLVIGTGKKITLECSQTMGHDKMYWYQQDPGMELHLIHYSYGVNSTEKGDLSSESTVSRIRTEHFPLTLESARPSHTSQYLCASSEYMGRGETQYFGPGTRLLVL.

This clonotype turned up a few times. The chain has TRBV20-1 and TRBJ2-5; 8 bases map to TRBD2. J was trimmed by 5 bases and V by 3 bases; bases with no gene match: 2. Germline V lookup: CDR1 DFQATT, CDR2 SNEGSKA (reference sequence). CDR3 length equals 12 residues. The CDR3 bases are TGCAGTGCTAGCGGGAGGGTCGAGACCCAGTACTTC. This codes for CSASGRVETQYF.

This rearrangement joins TRBV10-3 to TRBJ1-5, with D unresolved. The CDR3 is 14 residues long. Germline loops: CDR1 ENHRY, CDR2 SYGVKD. V lost 3 bases and J 6 bases, leaving 12 bases between the germline ends. The DNA of the CDR3 is TGTGCCATCAGTGATGTAGGTCCGGGTCAGCCCCAGCATTTT. Protein product: CAISDVGPGQPQHF.

This clonotype has only a few counts. This rearrangement joins TRBV13 to TRBJ2-4; TRBD2 aligns across 11 bases. The J call is uncertain, as TRBJ2-5 better fits the DNA end. The CDR3 consists of 15 residues. Germline CDR1 is PRHDT and CDR2 is FYEKMQ (reference sequence). CDR3 amino acids: CASSSTSGARETQYF. The CDR3 region has the DNA TGTGCCAGCAGCTCGACTAGCGGGGCAAGGGAGACCCAGTACTTC.

There are a few counts of this clonotype. In DNA form, the CDR3 reads TGTGCCAGCAGTTACATAGGACTAGCGGTCCACAATGAGCAGTTCTTC. This encodes CASSYIGLAVHNEQFF. The chain recombines TRBV6-2 or TRBV6-3 with TRBJ2-1; 10 positions agree with TRBD2. V lost 2 bases, J lost 5 bases, and 6 bases stayed unmatched. The germline CDR1 and CDR2 sequences are MNHEY and SVGEGT. This CDR3 region has 16 residues.

This chain uses TRBV27 with TRBJ1-2; D may be TRBD1 (6 bases). CDR3 length equals 13 residues. The germline V and J ends were trimmed by 4 bases and 6 bases, with 12 bases remaining between them. The germline CDR1 and CDR2 sequences are MNHEY and SMNVEV (reference sequence). The CDR3 nucleotides read TGTGCCAGCAGTTCGACAGGAAGGCATGGCTACACCTTC. Translated, it gives CASSSTGRHGYTF.

The CDR3 loop is CASSQVLPAIPRDTQYF. CDR3 DNA sequence: TGTGCCAGCAGCCAAGTCCTTCCCGCGATTCCCCGAGATACGCAGTATTTT. The chain has TRBV14 and TRBJ2-3; no clear D. Germline CDR1 is SGHDN and CDR2 is FVKESK. Trimming took 1 base from V and 5 from J, leaving 19 bases between them. The CDR3 extends over 17 amino acids.

The gene calls are TRBV21-1 and TRBJ2-5. TRBV21-1 is classified as a pseudogene. This CDR3 is 16 amino acids long. DNA of the CDR3: TGTGCCAGCAGCATCCCTAAGACTCCAGCGAAAGAGACCCAGTACTTC. The encoded protein is CASSIPKTPAKETQYF.

CDR3 DNA sequence: TGCAGTGCTAGATCCGCGGGACGACGGAACACTGAAGCTTTCTTT. Protein sequence: CSARSAGRRNTEAFF. The chain has TRBV20-1 and TRBJ1-1; TRBD1 is a possible D gene (5 bases). The CDR3 runs 15 residues. CDR1 is DFQATT, CDR2 SNEGSKA, per germline (reference sequence). V lost 2 bases to trimming and J lost 1 base, with 14 bases between them.

Concerning this clonotype itself: One end of the junction is discordant with germline, which a read error may explain. The chain joins TRBV7-9 to TRBJ1-1, with 7 nucleotides matching TRBD1. This CDR3 has 14 amino acids. Germline CDR1 is SEHNR and CDR2 is FQNEAQ (reference sequence). CDR3 in DNA: TGTGCCAGCAGCTTTGACAGGGTGAACCCTGAAGCTTTCTTT. It specifies CASSFDRVNPEAFF.

This clonotype turned up a few times. Here the CDR3 reads CSASFALRGQGTYEQYF. CDR3 bases: TGCAGTGCTAGCTTCGCCTTAAGGGGACAGGGTACCTACGAGCAGTACTTC. The chain couples TRBV20-1 to TRBJ2-7, with 9 bases matching TRBD1. Germline assignment: CDR1 DFQATT and CDR2 SNEGSKA (reference sequence). V lost 3 bases and J lost 2; bases outside the gene matches: 14. The CDR3 consists of 17 residues.

In regard to this clonotype: A much larger clone differs by one base, so this may be a read error. CDR3 amino acids: CASTLVGGYEQYF. CDR3 bases: TGTGCCAGCACGTTAGTGGGAGGCTACGAGCAGTACTTC. The rearrangement uses TRBV12-3 or TRBV12-4 and TRBJ2-7; tentatively, D is TRBD2 (6 bases). The V end lost 7 bases, the J end lost 3 bases, and 13 bases lay between the germline ends. This CDR3 is 13 amino acids long.

J is TRBJ2-3 and V is TRBV29-1, with 8 nucleotides matching TRBD1. The germline V gene has CDR1 SQVTM and CDR2 ANQGSEA. The J segment lost 2 bases and the V segment lost 6 bases, leaving 4 bases of the junction unmatched. The CDR3 loop spans 13 amino acids. In DNA, the CDR3 is TGCAGCGTGCCGGGACAGGACACAGATACGCAGTATTTT. This gives the protein CSVPGQDTDTQYF.

The CDR3 bases are TGTGCCAGCTCACCACAACGCCTAGCCCACTCCTACGAGCAGTACTTC. Residues: CASSPQRLAHSYEQYF. This rearrangement joins TRBV18 to TRBJ2-7, with a weak D call TRBD2 (5 bases). Germline values: CDR1 KGHSH, CDR2 LQKENI. V was cut by 1 base and J by 0 bases, with 13 bases left in between. The CDR3 is 16 amino acids.

This clonotype has only a few counts. The genes are TRBV28 and TRBJ2-7; a weak D match, TRBD1 (6 bases). The V and J ends lost 8 bases and 2 bases respectively, with 19 bases between them. Per the germline V gene, CDR1 is MDHEN and CDR2 is SYDVKM. The CDR3 consists of 15 residues. The CDR3 bases are TGTGCCAGCCTAGAGGAAGGGCAGGGGACCTACGAGCAGTACTTC. Amino acid sequence: CASLEEGQGTYEQYF.

This clonotype occurred once. This chain uses TRBV15 with TRBJ2-7; 7 nucleotides match TRBD2. Per the germline V gene, CDR1 is LNHNV and CDR2 is YYDKDF (reference sequence). This CDR3 spans 14 amino acids. The junction had 5 bases not matched to a gene; V was cut back by 5 bases and J by 1 base. The CDR3 DNA follows: TGTGCCACCAGCGGGAGCGGGGTATCCTACGAGCAGTACTTC. It is translated as CATSGSGVSYEQYF.

The CDR3 DNA reads as TGCAGTGCTAGAGAGGGGCCGTCTAATGAAAAACTGTTTTTT. Residues: CSAREGPSNEKLFF. V usage is TRBV20-1 and J usage is TRBJ1-4, with D possibly TRBD1 on 5 matching bases. V lost 0 bases and J 3 bases, leaving 8 bases between the germline ends. In germline, CDR1 is DFQATT, CDR2 SNEGSKA (reference sequence). The CDR3 spans 14 residues.

The V and J genes are TRBV14 and TRBJ1-6; no reliable D call. The germline V gene has CDR1 SGHDN and CDR2 FVKESK. Trimming cost V 0 bases and J 16 bases, with 13 bases left between them. The CDR3 has 13 amino acids. The CDR3 region is CASSQDPRQTLHF. The CDR3 DNA reads TGTGCCAGCAGCCAAGACCCTCGTCAGACACTCCACTTT.

The rearrangement links TRBV5-1 to TRBJ2-7, with TRBD1 matching over 9 bases. The CDR3 has 16 residues. Trimming cost V 2 bases and J 7 bases; bases outside gene matches: 13. The germline V gene has CDR1 SGHRS and CDR2 YFSETQ. The chain's CDR3 is CASSFMWRQGGWEQYF. CDR3 DNA sequence: TGCGCCAGCAGCTTTATGTGGCGACAGGGGGGATGGGAGCAGTACTTC.

The V and J genes are TRBV12-5 and TRBJ2-5, with TRBD2 matching over 10 bases. Germline values: CDR1 LGHNT, CDR2 FRNRAP. Unmatched junction bases numbered 20, after V lost 2 bases and J lost 11 bases. The CDR3 is 18 amino acids. CDR3 in amino acids: CASGLWTSGPGSYNEQYF. DNA for the CDR3: TGTGCTAGTGGTTTGTGGACTAGCGGACCTGGCTCCTACAATGAGCAGTACTTC.

The gene calls are TRBV4-2 and TRBJ1-4; a possible D gene is TRBD1 (5 bases). This CDR3 region has 17 residues. Germline V gene data show CDR1 as LGHNA and CDR2 as YNFKEQ. The V end lost 5 bases, the J end lost 4 bases, and 20 bases lay between the germline ends. Written as DNA, the CDR3 is TGTGCCAGCAGCGGAAAGGTCGTGTCAGGGAGTAATGAAAAACTGTTTTTT. This gives the protein CASSGKVVSGSNEKLFF.

This clonotype was seen more than once but under ten times. V is TRBV12-3 or TRBV12-4 and J is TRBJ2-7, with 7 bases matching TRBD1. This CDR3 contains 15 residues. Losses at the gene ends were 5 bases for V and 2 bases for J; bases not matched to a gene: 9. CDR3 sequence reads: CASSNTGTEAYEQYF. The DNA for the CDR3 is TGTGCCAGCAGTAACACCGGGACAGAGGCCTACGAGCAGTACTTC.

This clonotype showed up just a few times. The chain recombines TRBV12-3 or TRBV12-4 with TRBJ2-5; TRBD2 matches at 12 bases. The V segment lost 3 bases and the J segment 11 bases; nucleotides outside the gene matches: 7. The CDR3 loop spans 14 amino acids. CDR3 sequence: CASSFRRLAGGQYF. For the CDR3, the DNA is TGTGCCAGCAGTTTCCGTCGGCTAGCGGGGGGGCAGTACTTC.